This T cell receptor beta chain appears in the sequencing data of a study of blood T cell repertoires in COVID-19. The overall study: Acute and convalescent COVID-19 specimens originated in the United States, Italy and Spain. From T cells, B-cell-depleted T cells, or PBMCs came the material, which was cDNA or gDNA.

V was clipped by 2 bases and J by 4 bases; unmatched bases: 6. The CDR3 contains 17 residues. Germline assignment: CDR1 GTSNPN and CDR2 SVGIG (reference sequence). In the authors' workflow: Amplification from reference gene primers served as the basis for estimated nucleated cell counts. Generated by immunoSEQ multiplex PCR, the TCRdb table keeps only in-frame clones and is missing some. V and J calls and clone size are copied from that table; D and trimming were computed from the DNA. Of 45,000 or so clones listed, roughly 90% are singletons. This receptor was obtained from a man of 80 years or more with acute or convalescent COVID-19. J is TRBJ2-6 and V is TRBV30, with 12 nucleotides matching TRBD2. What was sequenced was peripheral blood. DNA of the CDR3: TGTGCCTGGAGTCGACTAGCGGGGGTAGCAGGGGCCAACGTCCTGACTTTC. It is translated as CAWSRLAGVAGANVLTF.